This T cell receptor (beta chain) came from a study of blood T cell repertoires in COVID-19. As for the study in general: From the United States, Italy and Spain came samples of acute and convalescent COVID-19. Sources were T cells, B-cell-depleted T cells, or PBMCs; the material itself was cDNA or gDNA.

This CDR3 contains 14 residues. Germline V lookup: CDR1 SGHKS, CDR2 YYEKEE (reference sequence). V was shortened by 4 bases and J by 5 bases, with 12 bases between the two germline ends. Under the authors' procedure: Amplification from reference gene primers served as the basis for estimated nucleated cell counts. The table came from immunoSEQ multiplex PCR; TCRdb's copy has only in-frame clones and leaves some out. V and J calls and clone size are copied from that table; D and trimming were computed from the DNA. The sample includes roughly 260,000 clones, around 90% of them seen just once. The genes are TRBV5-5 and TRBJ1-4; D may be TRBD1 (6 bases). This clonotype was sampled from a woman under 30 who had recovered from COVID-19. What was sequenced was PBMCs or T cells enriched from blood (not recorded which). The CDR3 sequence is CASSRQTGNEKLFF. The CDR3 DNA is TGTGCCAGCAGCCGACAGACAGGAAATGAAAAACTGTTTTTT.